This TCR beta chain came from a study of T cell responses to AZD1222 COVID-19 vaccine. Study-wide results and limits: There were repertoire samples only from the period after the peak T cell response. Spike-specific TCR breadth and depth went up after people got two AZD1222 doses. Reportedly, close to half of spike-specific TCRs are directed against unmutated variant regions. Mapped onto spike, vaccine-associated CD4 TCRs spanned it and were dominant at 160-218 and 743-854.

Remarks on this clone: Its antigen is currently unknown.

Germline values: CDR1 GTSNPN, CDR2 SVGIG (reference sequence). V lost 3 bases and J 13 bases, leaving 13 bases between the germline ends. The CDR3 covers 12 residues. Using immunoSEQ multiplex PCR, the repertoire was profiled, and TCRdb retains in-frame clones only, with some absent. The sample has some 130,000 clones; roughly 93% are singletons. The source is an adult who received the AZD1222 COVID-19 vaccine. The sequenced sample was peripheral blood, obtained 28 days after the second AZD1222 dose. The chain recombines TRBV30 with TRBJ1-6, with no clear D. CDR3 amino acids: CAWRASGPPLHF. The CDR3 bases are TGTGCCTGGAGGGCTTCCGGACCCCCCCTCCACTTT.